This T cell receptor beta chain was documented in a study of response to subunit inactivated influenza vaccine. This clonotype was picked up a small number of times. Antigen unknown. Study findings and constraints: Authors suggested that a seasonal influenza vaccination recruits few new T cells each time.

TCRdb reanalysed the RT-PCR reads using MiXCR and keeps one entry per CDR3 protein. This sample yields 300,000 to 350,000 distinct CDR3 sequences, of which just over 20% are seen a single time; 10% belongs to the top ten. V was trimmed by 3 bases and J by 7 bases, leaving 13 bases between them. There are 13 residues in the CDR3. The V gene's germline CDR1 is DFQATT and CDR2 SNEGSKA (reference sequence). This receptor was identified in a man aged 45-69 years who received an inactivated influenza vaccine. The chain has TRBV20-1 and TRBJ2-1; maybe TRBD1 (5 bases). Sequenced material: PBMCs from blood, taken approximately 20 months after vaccination. The CDR3 loop reads CSASRPGLNEQFF. The CDR3 region has the DNA TGCAGTGCTAGTCGACCAGGGCTAAATGAGCAGTTCTTC.